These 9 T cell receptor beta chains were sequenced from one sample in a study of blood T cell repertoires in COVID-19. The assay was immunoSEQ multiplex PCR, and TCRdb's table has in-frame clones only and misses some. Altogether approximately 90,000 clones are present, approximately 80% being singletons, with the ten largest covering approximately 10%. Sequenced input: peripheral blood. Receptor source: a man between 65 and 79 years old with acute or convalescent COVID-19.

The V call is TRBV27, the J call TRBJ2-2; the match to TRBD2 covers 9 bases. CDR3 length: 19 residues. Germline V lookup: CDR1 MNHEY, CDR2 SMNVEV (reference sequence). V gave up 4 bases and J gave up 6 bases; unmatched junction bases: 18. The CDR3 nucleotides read TGTGCCAGCAGTTCCCAAGCGGGGGGCGAGGTACTTTCACCCGGGGAGCTGTTTTTT. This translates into CASSSQAGGEVLSPGELFF.

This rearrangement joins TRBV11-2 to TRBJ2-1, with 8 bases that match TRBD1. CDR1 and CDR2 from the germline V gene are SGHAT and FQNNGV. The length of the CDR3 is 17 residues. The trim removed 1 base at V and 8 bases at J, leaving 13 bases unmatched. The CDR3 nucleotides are TGTGCCAGCAGCTTAGGGGGTGCAGGGGGCAATTTCGATGAGCAGTTCTTC. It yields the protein CASSLGGAGGNFDEQFF.

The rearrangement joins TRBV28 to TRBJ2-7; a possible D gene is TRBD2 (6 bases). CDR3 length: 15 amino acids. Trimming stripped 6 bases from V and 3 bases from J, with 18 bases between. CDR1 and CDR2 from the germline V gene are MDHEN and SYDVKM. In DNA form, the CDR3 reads TGTGCCAGCAGCCCTACGGGGGACTTTATCTACGAGCAGTACGTC. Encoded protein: CASSPTGDFIYEQYV.

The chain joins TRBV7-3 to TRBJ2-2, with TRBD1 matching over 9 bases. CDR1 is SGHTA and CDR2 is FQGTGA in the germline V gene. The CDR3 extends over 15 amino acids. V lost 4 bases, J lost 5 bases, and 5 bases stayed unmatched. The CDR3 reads CASSSRQGGTGELFF. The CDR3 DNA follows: TGTGCCAGCAGCTCCCGACAGGGGGGAACCGGGGAGCTGTTTTTT.

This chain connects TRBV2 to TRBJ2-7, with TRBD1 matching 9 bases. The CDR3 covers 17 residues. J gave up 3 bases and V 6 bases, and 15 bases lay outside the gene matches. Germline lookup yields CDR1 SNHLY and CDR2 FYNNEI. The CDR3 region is CASSATKQTGGDYEQYF. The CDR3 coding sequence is TGTGCCAGCAGCGCCACAAAACAGACAGGGGGGGACTACGAGCAGTACTTC.

CDR3 in DNA: TGTGCCAGCAGCTTAGTGACAGACTACGAGCAGTACGTC. Protein sequence: CASSLVTDYEQYV. The rearrangement joins TRBV7-9 to TRBJ2-7; D is possibly TRBD1 (5 bases). The V end lost 1 base, the J end lost 3 bases, and 7 bases lay between the germline ends. Germline V gene lookup returns CDR1 SEHNR and CDR2 FQNEAQ (reference sequence). CDR3 size: 13 residues.

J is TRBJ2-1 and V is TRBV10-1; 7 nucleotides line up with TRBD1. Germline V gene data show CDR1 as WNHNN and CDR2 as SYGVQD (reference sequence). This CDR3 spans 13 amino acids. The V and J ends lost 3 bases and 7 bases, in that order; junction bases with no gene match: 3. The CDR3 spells CASSDHRGNEQFF. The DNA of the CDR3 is TGCGCCAGCAGTGATCACAGGGGTAATGAGCAGTTCTTC.

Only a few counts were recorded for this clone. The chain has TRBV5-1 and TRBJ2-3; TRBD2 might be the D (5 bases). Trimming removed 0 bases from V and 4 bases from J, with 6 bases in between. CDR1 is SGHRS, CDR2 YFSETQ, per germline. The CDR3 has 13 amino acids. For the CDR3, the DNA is TGCGCCAGCAGCTTGGCCGGGGCAGATACGCAGTATTTT. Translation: CASSLAGADTQYF.

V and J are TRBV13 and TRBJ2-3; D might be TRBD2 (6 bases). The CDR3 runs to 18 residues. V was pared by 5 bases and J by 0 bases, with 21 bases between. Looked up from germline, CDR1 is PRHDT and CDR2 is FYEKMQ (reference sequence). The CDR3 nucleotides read TGTGCCAGCAGCCCCCGACTAGTTCCCCTAACTAGCACAGATACGCAGTATTTT. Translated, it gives CASSPRLVPLTSTDTQYF.